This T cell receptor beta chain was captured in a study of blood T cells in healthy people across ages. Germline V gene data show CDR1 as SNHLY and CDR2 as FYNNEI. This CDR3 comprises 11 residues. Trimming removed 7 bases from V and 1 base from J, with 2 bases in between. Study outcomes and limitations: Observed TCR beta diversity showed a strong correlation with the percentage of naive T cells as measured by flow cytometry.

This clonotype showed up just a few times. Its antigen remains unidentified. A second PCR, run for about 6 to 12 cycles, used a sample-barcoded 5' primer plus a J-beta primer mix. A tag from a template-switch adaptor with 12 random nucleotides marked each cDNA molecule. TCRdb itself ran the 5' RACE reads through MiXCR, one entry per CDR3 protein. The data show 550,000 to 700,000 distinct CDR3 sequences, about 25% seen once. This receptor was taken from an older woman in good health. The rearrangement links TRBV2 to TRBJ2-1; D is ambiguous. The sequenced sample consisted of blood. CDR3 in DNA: TGTGCCAGCAAATCCTACAATGAGCAGTTCTTC. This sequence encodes CASKSYNEQFF.